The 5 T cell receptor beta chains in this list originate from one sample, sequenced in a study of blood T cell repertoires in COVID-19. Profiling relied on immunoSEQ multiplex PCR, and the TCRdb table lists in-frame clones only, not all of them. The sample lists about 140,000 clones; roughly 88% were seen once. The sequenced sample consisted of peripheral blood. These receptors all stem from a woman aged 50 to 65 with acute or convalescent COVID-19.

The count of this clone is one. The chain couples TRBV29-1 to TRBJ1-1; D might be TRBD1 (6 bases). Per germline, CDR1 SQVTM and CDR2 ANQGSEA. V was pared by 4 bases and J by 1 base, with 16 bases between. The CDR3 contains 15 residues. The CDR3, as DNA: TGCAGCGTTGGGGCCCAGGGGTTTGGGAACACTGAAGCTTTCTTT. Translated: CSVGAQGFGNTEAFF.

CDR3 in amino acids: CASSLLVGTTSFRQYF. Written as DNA, the CDR3 is TGTGCCAGCAGCTTGTTGGTCGGGACAACCTCATTTCGGCAGTACTTC. The chain carries TRBV5-6 and TRBJ2-7; possible D gene TRBD1, 6 bases. Trimming removed 1 base at V and 9 bases at J, with 23 bases between. This CDR3 is built from 16 residues. Germline CDR1 SGHDT, CDR2 YYEEEE. Complete variable domain (other parts from reference TRBV5-6 and TRBJ2-7): DAGVTQSPTHLIKTRGQQVTLRCSPKSGHDTVSWYQQALGQGPQFIFQYYEEEERQRGNFPDRFSGHQFPNYSSELNVNALLLGDSALYLCASSLLVGTTSFRQYFGPGTRLTVT.

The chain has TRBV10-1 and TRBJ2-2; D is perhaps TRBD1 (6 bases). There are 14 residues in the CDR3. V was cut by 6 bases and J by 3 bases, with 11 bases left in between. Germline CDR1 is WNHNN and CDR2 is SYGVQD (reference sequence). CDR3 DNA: TGCGCCAGCAGGGCGTCAGGGGACACCGGGGAGCTGTTTTTT. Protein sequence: CASRASGDTGELFF.

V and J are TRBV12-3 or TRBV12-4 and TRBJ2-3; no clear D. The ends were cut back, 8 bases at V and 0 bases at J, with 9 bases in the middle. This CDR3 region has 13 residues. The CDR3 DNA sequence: TGTGCCAGCTCAACATCAAGCACAGATACGCAGTATTTT. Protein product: CASSTSSTDTQYF.

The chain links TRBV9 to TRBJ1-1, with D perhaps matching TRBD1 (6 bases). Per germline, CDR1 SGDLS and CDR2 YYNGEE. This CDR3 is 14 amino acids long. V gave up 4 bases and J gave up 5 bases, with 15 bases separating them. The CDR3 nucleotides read TGTGCCAGCAGCCCCCGGTGGGACATAACTGAAGCTTTCTTT. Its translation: CASSPRWDITEAFF.